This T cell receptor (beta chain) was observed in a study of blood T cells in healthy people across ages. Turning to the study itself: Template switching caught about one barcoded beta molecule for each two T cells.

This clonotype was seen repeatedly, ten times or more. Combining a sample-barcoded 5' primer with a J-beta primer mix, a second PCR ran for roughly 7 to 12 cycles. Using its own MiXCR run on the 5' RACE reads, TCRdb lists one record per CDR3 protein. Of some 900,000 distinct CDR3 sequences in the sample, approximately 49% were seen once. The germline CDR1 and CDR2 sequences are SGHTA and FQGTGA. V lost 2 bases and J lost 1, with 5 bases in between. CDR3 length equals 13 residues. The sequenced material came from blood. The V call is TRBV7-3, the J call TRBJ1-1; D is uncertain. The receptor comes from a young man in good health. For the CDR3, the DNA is TGTGCCAGCAGCTTAGGCACGAACACTGAAGCTTTCTTT. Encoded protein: CASSLGTNTEAFF.